This record looks at one T cell receptor (beta chain) sequence and its context. The V end lost 7 bases, the J end lost 3 bases, and 16 bases lay between the germline ends. Germline V gives CDR1 MNHNY, CDR2 SVGAGI (reference sequence). This CDR3 has 15 residues. The record originates from a study of blood T cell repertoires in COVID-19. The table came from immunoSEQ multiplex PCR; TCRdb's copy has only in-frame clones and leaves some out. The sample carries about 300,000 clones, about nine tenths recorded once. The sequenced sample was peripheral blood. The source is a man aged 18-30 years with active or convalescent COVID-19. The chain is built from TRBV6-6 and TRBJ2-1; D is unresolved. CDR3 in amino acids: CASNPNFRSYNEQFF. The CDR3 coding sequence is TGTGCCAGCAACCCTAATTTCCGGAGCTACAATGAGCAGTTCTTC.